One and the same sample provided the 14 T cell receptor beta chains below, sequenced in a study of OX40 agonist ivuxolimab in advanced cancers. Clones were read by immunoSEQ multiplex PCR, and TCRdb kept only the in-frame ones, dropping some. The sample lists 20,000 to 30,000 clones, roughly 90% occurring once. This specimen consisted of CD4+ or CD8+ T cells sorted from blood, obtained in a trial of the OX40 agonist ivuxolimab. These receptor sequences come from an adult with an advanced solid tumor such as melanoma, head and neck, liver or kidney cancer.

The V call is TRBV27, the J call TRBJ2-7; D gene ambiguous. Deletions cut 1 base from V and 1 base from J, with 5 bases between. This CDR3 is 13 amino acids long. Germline assignment: CDR1 MNHEY and CDR2 SMNVEV (reference sequence). CDR3 DNA: TGTGCCAGCAGTTTATATTTTTCCTACGAGCAGTACTTC. Encoded protein: CASSLYFSYEQYF.

This clone has just a few counts. This chain joins TRBV5-5 and TRBJ1-2; 7 bases are a match to TRBD1. The CDR3 covers 14 residues. Per the germline V gene, CDR1 is SGHKS and CDR2 is YYEKEE (reference sequence). With 1 base clipped from V and 1 base from J, the junction kept 1 base outside the gene matches. CDR3 DNA sequence: TGTGCCAGCAGCTTGACAGGGGTTAACTATGGCTACACCTTC. Its protein product is CASSLTGVNYGYTF.

V usage is TRBV15 and J usage is TRBJ1-1; D might be TRBD1 (5 bases). The CDR3 extends over 13 amino acids. Germline-derived CDR1 and CDR2 are LNHNV and YYDKDF (reference sequence). Trimming shortened V by 6 bases and J by 6 bases, and 14 bases separated the two germline ends. CDR3 protein: CATRSGTDSEAFF. In nucleotides, the CDR3 is TGTGCCACCAGGTCCGGGACGGATTCTGAAGCTTTCTTT.

The V and J genes are TRBV6-6 and TRBJ1-5; unclear D gene. CDR1 and CDR2 (germline): MNHNY, SVGAGI (reference sequence). The CDR3 extends over 15 amino acids. The V and J ends lost 2 bases and 0 bases respectively, with 8 bases between them. The CDR3 bases are TGTGCCAGCAGTTACAATTGGGATAGCAATCAGCCCCAGCATTTT. Its translation is CASSYNWDSNQPQHF.

The chain employs TRBV5-1 and TRBJ1-2; D is perhaps TRBD1 (6 bases). Deletions cut 0 bases from V and 8 bases from J, with 14 bases between. This CDR3 spans 14 amino acids. The germline CDR1 and CDR2 sequences are SGHRS and YFSETQ. CDR3 region: CASSLDLGGYGYTF. CDR3 bases: TGCGCCAGCAGCTTGGACTTGGGGGGCTACGGCTACACCTTC. Full variable domain (rest looked up from reference TRBV5-1 and TRBJ1-2): KAGVTQTPRYLIKTRGQQVTLSCSPISGHRSVSWYQQTPGQGLQFLFEYFSETQRNKGNFPGRFSGRQFSNSRSEMNVSTLELGDSALYLCASSLDLGGYGYTFGSGTRLTVV.

CDR3 DNA sequence: TGCGCCAGCAGGGGACAGGGGGCGCGTGAAGCTTTCTTT. It encodes CASRGQGAREAFF. The gene calls are TRBV4-1 and TRBJ1-1, with TRBD1 matching over 12 bases. This CDR3 region has 13 residues. Germline CDR1 MGHRA, CDR2 YSYEKL. V trimming: 6 bases; J trimming: 7 bases; junction bases outside the gene matches: 3.

CDR3 bases: TGTGCCAGCAGCTTATTCCCCTCGGAGACCCAGTACTTC. Translation gives CASSLFPSETQYF. The chain uses TRBV7-6 and TRBJ2-5; D gene unclear. CDR1 and CDR2 (germline): SGHVS, FNYEAQ. The CDR3 has 13 amino acids. V dropped 2 bases and J dropped 5 bases, with 9 bases sitting between them. The full variable domain, in which reference TRBV7-6 and TRBJ2-5 provide the parts outside the CDR3, is GAGVSQSPRYKVTKRGQDVALRCDPISGHVSLYWYRQALGQGPEFLTYFNYEAQQDKSGLPNDRFSAERPEGSISTLTIQRTEQRDSAMYRCASSLFPSETQYFGPGTRLLVL.

V gene TRBV5-1 combines with J gene TRBJ1-2; D may be TRBD1 (5 bases). Trimming removed 2 bases at V and 2 bases at J, with 10 bases between. Germline V gives CDR1 SGHRS, CDR2 YFSETQ. The CDR3 is 14 residues long. Written as DNA, the CDR3 is TGCGCCAGCAGCTTCAGGGATCGAAACTATGGCTACACCTTC. It codes for CASSFRDRNYGYTF.

CDR3 DNA: TGTGCCAGCAGTTTAGGGGTTGGAAGGCCCCTCCACTTT. This translates into CASSLGVGRPLHF. The chain joins TRBV28 to TRBJ1-6; no definite D call. V gave up 2 bases and J gave up 13 bases, with 12 bases separating them. CDR1 and CDR2 (germline): MDHEN, SYDVKM. The CDR3 runs to 13 residues. Full variable domain (missing parts from reference TRBV28 and TRBJ1-6): DVKVTQSSRYLVKRTGEKVFLECVQDMDHENMFWYRQDPGLGLRLIYFSYDVKMKEKGDIPEGYSVSREKKERFSLILESASTNQTSMYLCASSLGVGRPLHFGNGTRLTVT.

The chain has TRBV7-6 and TRBJ2-5; possibly TRBD1 or TRBD2 for D (8 bases each). Deletions cut 5 bases from V and 4 bases from J, with 20 bases between. The CDR3 is 16 amino acids. Germline V gene sequence: CDR1 SGHVS, CDR2 FNYEAQ. The DNA for the CDR3 is TGTGCCAGCAGCCCGGGGGGGGGACAGGTGGGAGAGACCCAGTACTTC. It yields the protein CASSPGGGQVGETQYF.

The chain carries TRBV12-5 and TRBJ1-1; D unclear. The CDR3 covers 13 residues. Trimming removed 2 bases at V and 5 bases at J, with 9 bases between. The germline V gene encodes CDR1 LGHNT and CDR2 FRNRAP. As DNA, the CDR3 is TGTGCTAGTGGTTTGTCGAGGAAGACTGAAGCTTTCTTT. Translating it yields CASGLSRKTEAFF. The full variable domain, completed using reference TRBV12-5 and TRBJ1-1, is DARVTQTPRHKVTEMGQEVTMRCQPILGHNTVFWYRQTMMQGLELLAYFRNRAPLDDSGMPKDRFSAEMPDATLATLKIQPSEPRDSAVYFCASGLSRKTEAFFGQGTRLTVV.

The chain links TRBV13 to TRBJ2-7; D is unclear. This CDR3 has 15 amino acids. V lost 2 bases and J lost 2, with 13 bases in between. Germline CDR1 reads PRHDT; CDR2 reads FYEKMQ (reference sequence). CDR3 in DNA: TGTGCCAGCAGCTTAAAAGGGCAGGCGGCCTACGAGCAGTACTTC. Translation: CASSLKGQAAYEQYF.

V usage is TRBV21-1 and J usage is TRBJ1-1; the table assigns TRBD1, which was not confirmed against the DNA. TRBV21-1 is a recognized pseudogene. The CDR3 is 15 residues long. CDR3 protein: CASRIRQGSVDEAFF. Here the CDR3 DNA reads TGTGCCAGCAGGATTCGACAGGGCTCGGTAGATGAAGCTTTCTTT.

This chain joins TRBV9 and TRBJ2-1; 10 bases are a match to TRBD2. The germline V gene has CDR1 SGDLS and CDR2 YYNGEE. The CDR3 spans 18 residues. V dropped 0 bases and J dropped 5; count of bases not matched to a gene: 11. In DNA form, the CDR3 reads TGTGCCAGCAGCGTAGCTACAGGGAGCGGGGGGGCGGACAATGAGCAGTTCTTC. Its protein is CASSVATGSGGADNEQFF.